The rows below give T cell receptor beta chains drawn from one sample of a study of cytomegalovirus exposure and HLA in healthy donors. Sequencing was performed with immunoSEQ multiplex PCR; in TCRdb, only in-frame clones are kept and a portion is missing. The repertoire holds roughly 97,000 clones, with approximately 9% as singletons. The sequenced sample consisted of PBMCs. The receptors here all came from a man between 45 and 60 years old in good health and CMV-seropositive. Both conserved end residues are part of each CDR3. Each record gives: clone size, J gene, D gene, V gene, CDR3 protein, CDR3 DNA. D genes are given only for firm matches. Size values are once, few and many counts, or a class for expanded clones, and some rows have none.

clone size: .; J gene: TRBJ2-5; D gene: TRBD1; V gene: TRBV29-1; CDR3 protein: CSVADRGRQETQYF; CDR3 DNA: TGCAGCGTTGCCGACAGGGGGCGGCAGGAGACCCAGTACTTC
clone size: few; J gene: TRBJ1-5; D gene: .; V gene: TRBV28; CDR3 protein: CASSWGQISNQPQHF; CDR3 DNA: TGTGCCAGCAGTTGGGGGCAGATCAGCAATCAGCCCCAGCATTTT
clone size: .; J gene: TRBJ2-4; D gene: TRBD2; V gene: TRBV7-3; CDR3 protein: CASSLGPSGRRGDIQYF; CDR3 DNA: TGTGCCAGCAGCTTAGGTCCTAGCGGGAGGAGGGGGGACATTCAGTACTTC
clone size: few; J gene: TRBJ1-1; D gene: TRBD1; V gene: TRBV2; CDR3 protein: CASSGQGVKVNTEAFF; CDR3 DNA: TGTGCCAGCTCCGGCCAGGGGGTAAAGGTGAACACTGAAGCTTTCTTT
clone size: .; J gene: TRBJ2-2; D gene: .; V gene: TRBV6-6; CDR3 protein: CASSYGGSITGELFF; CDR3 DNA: TGTGCCAGCAGTTACGGTGGGAGTATTACCGGGGAGCTGTTTTTT
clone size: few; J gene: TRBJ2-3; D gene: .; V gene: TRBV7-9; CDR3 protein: CASSRLMLARALTDTQYF; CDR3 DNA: TGTGCCAGCAGCCGCCTAATGTTGGCCAGGGCCCTCACAGATACGCAGTATTTT
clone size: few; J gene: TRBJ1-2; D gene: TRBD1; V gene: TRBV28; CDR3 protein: CASSLTGQNYGYTF; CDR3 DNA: TGTGCCAGCAGTTTAACGGGACAGAACTATGGCTACACCTTC
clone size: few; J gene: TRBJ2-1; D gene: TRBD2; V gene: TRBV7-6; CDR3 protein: CASRDIAGERNNEQFF; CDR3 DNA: TGTGCCAGCAGGGACATAGCGGGAGAAAGGAACAATGAGCAGTTCTTC
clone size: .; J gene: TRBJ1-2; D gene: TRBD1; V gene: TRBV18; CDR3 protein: CASSPNPGTGAYGYTF; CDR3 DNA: TGTGCCAGCTCACCAAACCCCGGGACAGGGGCCTATGGCTACACCTTC
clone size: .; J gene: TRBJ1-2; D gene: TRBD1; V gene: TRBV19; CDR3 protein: CASSGQAINYGYTF; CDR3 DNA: TGTGCCAGTAGCGGACAGGCGATTAACTATGGCTACACCTTC
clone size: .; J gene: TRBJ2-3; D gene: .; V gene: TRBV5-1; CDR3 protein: CASSIGTSTDTQYF; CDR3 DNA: TGCGCCAGCAGCATTGGGACTAGCACAGATACGCAGTATTTT
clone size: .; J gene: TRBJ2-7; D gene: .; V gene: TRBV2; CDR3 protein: CASKYAGRGEQYF; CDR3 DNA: TGTGCCAGCAAATACGCAGGGCGCGGTGAGCAGTACTTC
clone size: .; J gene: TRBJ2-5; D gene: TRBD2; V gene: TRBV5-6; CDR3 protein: CASRLRTRGENQYF; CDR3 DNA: TGTGCCAGCAGATTAAGGACTAGAGGAGAGAACCAGTACTTC
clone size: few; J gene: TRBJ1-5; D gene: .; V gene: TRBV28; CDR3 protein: CASSLSQQGQPQHF; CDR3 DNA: TGTGCCAGCAGTTTGTCACAGCAGGGGCAGCCCCAGCATTTT
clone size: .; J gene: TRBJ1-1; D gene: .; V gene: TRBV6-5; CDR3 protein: CASSYDWGGNTEAFF; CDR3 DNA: TGTGCCAGCAGTTACGATTGGGGGGGGAACACTGAAGCTTTCTTT
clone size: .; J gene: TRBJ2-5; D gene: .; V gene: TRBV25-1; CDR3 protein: CARSARGAQTQYF; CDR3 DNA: TGTGCCAGAAGTGCAAGGGGCGCCCAGACCCAGTACTTC
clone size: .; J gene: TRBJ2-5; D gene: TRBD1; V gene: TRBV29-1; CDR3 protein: CRALGTEENQYF; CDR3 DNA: TGCAGAGCTCTAGGGACAGAAGAGAACCAGTACTTC
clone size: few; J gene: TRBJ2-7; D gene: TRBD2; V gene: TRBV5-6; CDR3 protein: CASKIGLAGAYEQYF; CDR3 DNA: TGTGCCAGCAAGATAGGACTAGCGGGAGCTTACGAGCAGTACTTC
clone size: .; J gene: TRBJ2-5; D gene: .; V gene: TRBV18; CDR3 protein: CASSPPFLESSSGTQYF; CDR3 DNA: TGTGCCAGCTCACCACCTTTCCTGGAGAGCAGTAGTGGGACCCAGTACTTC
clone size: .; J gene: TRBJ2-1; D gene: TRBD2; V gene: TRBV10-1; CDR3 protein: CASRDGASGRNEQFF; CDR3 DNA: TGCGCCAGCAGAGACGGGGCTAGCGGGAGGAATGAGCAGTTCTTC
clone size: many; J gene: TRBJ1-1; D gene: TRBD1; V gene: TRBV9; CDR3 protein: CASSPRTGSGIVTEAFF; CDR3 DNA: TGTGCCAGCAGCCCCCGGACAGGGTCGGGAATAGTTACTGAAGCTTTCTTT
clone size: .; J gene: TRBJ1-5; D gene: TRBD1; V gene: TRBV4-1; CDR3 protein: CASSQADRAGQPQHF; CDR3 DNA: TGCGCCAGCAGCCAAGCCGACAGGGCTGGTCAGCCCCAGCATTTT
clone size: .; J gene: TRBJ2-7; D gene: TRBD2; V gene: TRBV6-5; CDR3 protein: CASSGWTSGTYEQYF; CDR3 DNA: TGTGCCAGCAGTGGTTGGACTAGCGGGACCTACGAGCAGTACTTC
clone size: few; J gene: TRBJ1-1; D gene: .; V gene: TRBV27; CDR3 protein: CASSLGGEAFF; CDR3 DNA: TGTGCCAGCAGTTTGGGGGGGGAAGCTTTCTTT
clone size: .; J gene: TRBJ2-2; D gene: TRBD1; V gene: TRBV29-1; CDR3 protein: CSVALLGQGTGELFF; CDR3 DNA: TGCAGCGTTGCCTTATTAGGACAGGGGACCGGGGAGCTGTTTTTT
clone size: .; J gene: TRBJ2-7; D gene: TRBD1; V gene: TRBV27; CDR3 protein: CASSKQGAEEQYF; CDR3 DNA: TGTGCCAGCAGTAAACAGGGGGCAGAGGAGCAGTACTTC
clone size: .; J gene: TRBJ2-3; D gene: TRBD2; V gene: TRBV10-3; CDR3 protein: CAISDPGRGGRDTQYF; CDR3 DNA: TGTGCCATCAGTGATCCCGGGAGGGGTGGGCGAGATACGCAGTATTTT
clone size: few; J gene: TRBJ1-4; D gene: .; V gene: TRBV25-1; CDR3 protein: CASSLGANEKLFF; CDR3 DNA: TGTGCCAGCAGCCTCGGAGCTAATGAAAAACTGTTTTTT
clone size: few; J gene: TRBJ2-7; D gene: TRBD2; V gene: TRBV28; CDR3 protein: CASSSTLAGDGYEQYF; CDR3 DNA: TGTGCCAGCAGTTCGACACTAGCGGGAGACGGCTACGAGCAGTACTTC
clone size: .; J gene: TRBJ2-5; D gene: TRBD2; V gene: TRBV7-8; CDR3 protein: CASSLGPGTSGRRRGQETQYF; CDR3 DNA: TGTGCCAGCAGCTTAGGTCCGGGGACTAGCGGGAGGAGACGAGGTCAAGAGACCCAGTACTTC
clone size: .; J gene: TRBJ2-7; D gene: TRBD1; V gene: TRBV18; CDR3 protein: CASSRRTGGTYEQYF; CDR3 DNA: TGTGCCAGCTCACGAAGGACAGGGGGCACCTACGAGCAGTACTTC
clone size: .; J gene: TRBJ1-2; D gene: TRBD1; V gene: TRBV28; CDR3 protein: CASSLLGVTGGGGYTF; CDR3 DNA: TGTGCCAGCAGTTTATTGGGAGTTACAGGGGGCGGGGGCTACACCTTC
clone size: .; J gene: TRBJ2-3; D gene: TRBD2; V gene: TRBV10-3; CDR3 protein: CAISESSSGTVEYF; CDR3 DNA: TGTGCCATCAGTGAGTCTTCTAGCGGGACGGTTGAGTATTTT
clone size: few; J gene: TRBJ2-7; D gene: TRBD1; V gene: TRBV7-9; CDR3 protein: CASSLARDRGYEQYF; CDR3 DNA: TGTGCCAGCAGCTTAGCAAGGGACAGGGGCTACGAGCAGTACTTC
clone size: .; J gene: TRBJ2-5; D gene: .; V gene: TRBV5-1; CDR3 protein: CASSSNERETQYF; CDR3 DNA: TGCGCCAGCAGCTCCAATGAGCGGGAGACCCAGTACTTC
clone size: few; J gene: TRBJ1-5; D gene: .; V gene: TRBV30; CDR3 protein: CAWSVRSGSQPQHF; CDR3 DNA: TGTGCCTGGAGTGTTCGGTCGGGGAGTCAGCCCCAGCATTTT
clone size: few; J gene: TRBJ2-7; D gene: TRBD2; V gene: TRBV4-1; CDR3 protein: CASSRTLAGTSYEQYF; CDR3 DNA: TGCGCCAGCAGCCGGACGCTAGCGGGGACCAGCTACGAGCAGTACTTC
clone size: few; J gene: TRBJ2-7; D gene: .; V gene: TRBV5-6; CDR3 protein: CASSLMSGTPAYEQYF; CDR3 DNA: TGTGCCAGCAGCTTGATGTCCGGGACACCAGCCTACGAGCAGTACTTC
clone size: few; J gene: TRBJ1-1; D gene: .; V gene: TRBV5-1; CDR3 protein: CASSVVQGNTEAFF; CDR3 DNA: TGCGCCAGCAGCGTGGTACAGGGGAACACTGAAGCTTTCTTT
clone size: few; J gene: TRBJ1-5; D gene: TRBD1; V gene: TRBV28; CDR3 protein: CASSNQGQGFQPQHF; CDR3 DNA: TGTGCCAGCAGCAACCAGGGACAGGGATTTCAGCCCCAGCATTTT
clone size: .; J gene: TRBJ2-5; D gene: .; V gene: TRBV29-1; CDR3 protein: CSGLTGGETQYF; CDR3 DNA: TGCAGCGGGCTGACAGGTGGGGAGACCCAGTACTTC
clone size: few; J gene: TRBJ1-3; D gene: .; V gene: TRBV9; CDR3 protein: CASSGAGTGNTIYF; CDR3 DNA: TGTGCCAGCAGCGGGGCGGGGACTGGAAACACCATATATTTT
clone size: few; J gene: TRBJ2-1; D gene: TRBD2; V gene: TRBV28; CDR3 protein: CASNGRAVRNEQFF; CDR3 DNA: TGTGCCAGCAATGGGAGGGCAGTGCGCAATGAGCAGTTCTTC
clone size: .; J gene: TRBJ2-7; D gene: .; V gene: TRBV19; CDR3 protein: CASSMKPGGPYEQYF; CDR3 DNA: TGTGCCAGTAGTATGAAACCAGGCGGGCCCTACGAGCAGTACTTC